This T cell receptor (beta chain) emerged from a study of blood T cell repertoires in COVID-19. Sequencing was performed with immunoSEQ multiplex PCR; in TCRdb, only in-frame clones are kept and a portion is missing. The data contain over 450,000 clones, roughly 89% of them singletons. Germline V gene data show CDR1 as MDHEN and CDR2 as SYDVKM. The CDR3 is 13 amino acids. The V end lost 6 bases, the J end lost 2 bases, and 10 bases lay between the germline ends. This TCR was recovered from a woman in her fifties or sixties with COVID-19, enrolled during active disease. The sequenced sample consisted of peripheral blood. This chain connects TRBV28 to TRBJ1-2, with a weak D call TRBD1 (6 bases). The CDR3: CASRIQGNYGYTF. In DNA form, the CDR3 reads TGTGCCAGCAGGATACAGGGAAACTATGGCTACACCTTC.